This TCR beta chain was captured by sequencing in a study of siplizumab effects on memory and regulatory T cells. Findings and caveats of the study: Naive versus memory phenotype went unassigned for roughly 75-96% of proliferating CD4+ or CD8+ clones. Alloreactive sequences from unstimulated CD4+ memory cells fell significantly with siplizumab.

Some 9.4 x 10^4 TCR templates per sample were sequenced. Method: immunoSEQ multiplex PCR; TCRdb's copy keeps in-frame clones and lacks some. The table has 110,000 or so clones, around 90% seen once. With regard to this clone: The antigen is unknown.

The V and J ends lost 0 bases and 8 bases respectively, with 12 bases between them. Germline lookup yields CDR1 SGHNT and CDR2 YYREEE (reference sequence). The CDR3 loop spans 15 amino acids. The V call is TRBV5-4, the J call TRBJ1-6; D is possibly TRBD1 (6 bases). Sequencing was done on a sample of Tregs sorted from blood. The clonotype comes from a human donor in good health. This chain's CDR3 is CASSLAAGQYSPLHF. The CDR3 DNA reads TGTGCCAGCAGCTTGGCCGCGGGACAATATTCACCCCTCCACTTT.